The 3 T cell receptor beta chains listed next were all sequenced from one sample in a study of T cells in Graves' hyperthyroidism and ophthalmopathy. RNA transcripts provided the source from which TCR beta CDR3 regions were amplified. The TCR CDR3 was amplified in a first-round RT-PCR using the HTBI primer set. From the multiplex PCR reads, TCRdb called clonotypes with MiXCR, one entry per CDR3 protein. The sample records about 420,000 distinct CDR3 sequences, roughly an eighth being singletons. Sequencing was performed on blood. The receptors shown here come from a woman younger than 30 with Graves' hyperthyroidism.

This clonotype was counted at least ten times. The J gene is TRBJ2-7, the V gene TRBV4-2; a possible D gene is TRBD2 (6 bases). Trimming shortened V by 0 bases and J by 6 bases, and 9 bases separated the two germline ends. Per germline, CDR1 LGHNA and CDR2 YNFKEQ. This CDR3 contains 13 residues. CDR3: CASSQDAGGEQYF. For the CDR3, the DNA is TGTGCCAGCAGCCAAGATGCCGGGGGCGAGCAGTACTTC.

The chain combines TRBV29-1 with TRBJ2-7; D possibly corresponds to TRBD2 (7 bases). The germline V gene encodes CDR1 SQVTM and CDR2 ANQGSEA. CDR3 size: 15 residues. V dropped 3 bases and J dropped 8 bases, with 23 bases sitting between them. In nucleotides, the CDR3 is TGCAGCGTTGATGATTCAGGGGAGGGCCTATACAAGCAGTACTTC. Translating gives CSVDDSGEGLYKQYF.

In this sample, this clonotype turned up many times. The chain is built from TRBV7-6 and TRBJ2-7; D remains ambiguous. Per germline, CDR1 SGHVS and CDR2 FNYEAQ. The CDR3 has 15 amino acids. Trimming pared 4 bases from V and 4 bases from J, leaving 17 bases between. The CDR3 region is CASSSSSTPPYEQYF. DNA for the CDR3: TGTGCCAGCAGCTCTAGTTCGACCCCACCGTACGAGCAGTACTTC.